Presented here are 2 T cell receptor beta chains from one specimen sequenced in a study of cytomegalovirus exposure and HLA in healthy donors. Both 60 Vbeta primers and 13 Jbeta primers went into the PCR. Repertoires were generated with immunoSEQ multiplex PCR, while TCRdb's copy carries only in-frame clones and drops some. Of 200,000 to 250,000 clones listed, roughly four fifths are singletons. The sequencing sample was made of PBMCs. The receptors derive from a girl under 18 in good health and CMV-seronegative.

The chain joins TRBV29-1 to TRBJ1-5; D remains unclear. V lost 4 bases, J lost 4 bases, and 14 bases lay in between. Germline V gene sequence: CDR1 SQVTM, CDR2 ANQGSEA. This CDR3 has 14 amino acids. CDR3 nucleotide sequence: TGCAGCGTTGCAGGAACAGCCTCAAATCAGCCCCAGCATTTT. It is translated as CSVAGTASNQPQHF. Combining the CDR3 with reference TRBV29-1 and TRBJ1-5 gives the whole variable domain SAVISQKPSRDICQRGTSLTIQCQVDSQVTMMFWYRQQPGQSLTLIATANQGSEATYESGFVIDKFPISRPNLTFSTLTVSNMSPEDSSIYLCSVAGTASNQPQHFGDGTRLSIL.

The genes are TRBV28 and TRBJ2-3; D is perhaps TRBD2 (7 bases). V shed 1 base and J shed 10 bases, with 21 bases lying between them. The CDR3 loop spans 16 amino acids. Germline V gene sequence: CDR1 MDHEN, CDR2 SYDVKM. The CDR3 DNA is TGTGCCAGCAGTTTATTGGGGGGGCGGGGGTGGGCCGCGCAGTATTTT. Its translation: CASSLLGGRGWAAQYF.